One sample yielded the 21 T cell receptor beta chains listed below, sequenced in a study of cytomegalovirus exposure and HLA in healthy donors. Amplification used 60 Vbeta primers and 13 Jbeta primers. Measured with immunoSEQ multiplex PCR; TCRdb has only the in-frame clones, and not every one. The table lists about 160,000 clones, around three quarters of them singletons. The material sequenced was PBMCs. These receptors all stem from a man aged 35-49 years in good health and CMV-seronegative.

The chain uses TRBV27 and TRBJ2-7; 10 nucleotides line up with TRBD2. Germline CDR1 MNHEY, CDR2 SMNVEV (reference sequence). This CDR3 has 13 residues. With 8 bases clipped from V and 3 bases from J, the junction kept 4 bases outside the gene matches. The CDR3 reads CASQLAGNYEQYF. The CDR3 DNA sequence: TGTGCCAGCCAACTAGCGGGGAACTACGAGCAGTACTTC.

V and J are TRBV27 and TRBJ2-2; tentatively, D is TRBD2 (6 bases). The germline V and J ends were trimmed by 7 bases and 3 bases, with 15 bases remaining between them. In germline, CDR1 is MNHEY, CDR2 SMNVEV (reference sequence). The CDR3 totals 15 residues. CDR3 in DNA: TGTGCCAGCACATCCCTAGCGAATCACACCGGGGAGCTGTTTTTT. It translates to CASTSLANHTGELFF.

This clone has a single count. The genes are TRBV29-1 and TRBJ2-3; 8 positions match TRBD1. This CDR3 spans 15 amino acids. Germline assignment: CDR1 SQVTM and CDR2 ANQGSEA. V lost 7 bases and J lost 1; bases outside the gene matches: 10. CDR3 amino acids: CSAVPGTGRTDTQYF. The CDR3 bases are TGCAGCGCCGTACCCGGGACAGGCCGCACAGATACGCAGTATTTT.

The chain joins TRBV27 to TRBJ1-4, with 9 bases fitting TRBD1. CDR3 size: 13 residues. The junction had 1 base not matched to a gene; V was cut back by 5 bases and J by 6 bases. Germline CDR1 and CDR2: MNHEY and SMNVEV (reference sequence). The DNA of the CDR3 is TGTGCCAGCAGTAGGACAGGGGATGAAAAACTGTTTTTT. This encodes CASSRTGDEKLFF. Together with reference TRBV27 and TRBJ1-4, the CDR3 gives the full variable domain: EAQVTQNPRYLITVTGKKLTVTCSQNMNHEYMSWYRQDPGLGLRQIYYSMNVEVTDKGDVPEGYKVSRKEKRNFPLILESPSPNQTSLYFCASSRTGDEKLFFGSGTQLSVL.

The chain joins TRBV7-9 to TRBJ2-2; no reliable D call. V lost 5 bases and J lost 6, with 10 bases in between. CDR3 size: 13 residues. Germline CDR1 SEHNR, CDR2 FQNEAQ (reference sequence). The CDR3 sequence is CASSKTAAGELFF. For the CDR3, the DNA is TGTGCCAGCAGCAAAACAGCCGCCGGGGAGCTGTTTTTT.

The V and J genes are TRBV18 and TRBJ2-2, with 10 bases that match TRBD2. Germline V CDR1 and CDR2: KGHSH, LQKENI. After removal of 4 bases from V and 6 bases from J, the junction contained 11 bases not matched to a gene. The CDR3 length is 17 residues. The CDR3 reads CASSRRELAGGSGELFF. The DNA for the CDR3 is TGTGCCAGCTCACGACGGGAATTAGCGGGAGGTTCCGGGGAGCTGTTTTTT.

The rearrangement joins TRBV28 to TRBJ2-5; D call uncertain. The CDR3 length is 9 residues. Germline V gene sequence: CDR1 MDHEN, CDR2 SYDVKM. Trimming stripped 4 bases from V and 9 bases from J, with 3 bases between. CDR3 in amino acids: CASSSSQYF. In nucleotides, the CDR3 is TGTGCCAGCAGTTCCTCCCAGTACTTC.

Notes on this clone: One end of the junction does not line up with germline, which may come from a read error. This specimen includes other DNA sequences encoding the same CDR3. The chain joins TRBV11-2 to TRBJ2-3; 10 bases map to TRBD1. The CDR3 extends over 16 amino acids. The germline V gene has CDR1 SGHAT and CDR2 FQNNGV. The CDR3 nucleotides read TGTGCCAGCAGCCTAGATCGAGGGGACAGGGGAGGCACGCAGTATTTT. It specifies CASSLDRGDRGGTQYF.

The chain couples TRBV28 to TRBJ2-5; possible D gene TRBD2, 5 bases. Germline CDR1 is MDHEN and CDR2 is SYDVKM. The length of the CDR3 is 14 residues. The V and J ends lost 3 bases and 7 bases respectively, with 15 bases between them. The CDR3 protein is CASSFLGERWTQYF. Written as DNA, the CDR3 is TGTGCCAGCAGTTTTCTTGGGGAGAGGTGGACCCAGTACTTC.

The V gene is TRBV10-3, the J gene TRBJ2-7; possibly TRBD1 for D (5 bases). The ends were cut back, 1 base at V and 6 bases at J, with 13 bases in the middle. Germline V lookup: CDR1 ENHRY, CDR2 SYGVKD. This CDR3 spans 14 amino acids. CDR3 loop: CAISELVGHGEQYF. The CDR3 region has the DNA TGTGCCATCAGTGAGTTGGTAGGACACGGCGAGCAGTACTTC.

The chain carries TRBV5-1 and TRBJ1-3, with 7 bases identical to TRBD1. The J segment lost 1 base and the V segment lost 4 bases, leaving 5 bases of the junction unmatched. The CDR3 loop spans 15 amino acids. CDR1 SGHRS and CDR2 YFSETQ come from the germline V gene. DNA for the CDR3: TGCGCCAGCAGCATCGACAGGGAGTCTGGAAACACCATATATTTT. Translating gives CASSIDRESGNTIYF.

For this clone: At one of its ends the junction is not consistent with the germline gene, which may arise from a read error. The chain joins TRBV19 to TRBJ2-5; D ambiguous. This CDR3 comprises 11 residues. The V gene's germline CDR1 is LNHDA and CDR2 SQIVND (reference sequence). In DNA form, the CDR3 reads TGTGCCAGTAGTGTCGACTGGGTTTGGCACTTC. It is translated as CASSVDWVWHF.

The chain couples TRBV7-9 to TRBJ2-2; D may be TRBD2 (5 bases). This CDR3 has 16 residues. CDR1 SEHNR and CDR2 FQNEAQ come from the germline V gene (reference sequence). V was trimmed by 1 base and J by 0 bases, leaving 9 bases between them. The CDR3 here is CASSLVGGPNTGELFF. CDR3 nucleotides: TGTGCCAGCAGCTTAGTCGGAGGACCGAACACCGGGGAGCTGTTTTTT.

This clone was detected a few times. The chain joins TRBV21-1 to TRBJ2-1; the table's D call TRBD2 went unverified against the DNA. TRBV21-1 is designated a pseudogene. This CDR3 spans 15 amino acids. The CDR3 sequence: CASSKREISYNEQFF. The DNA of the CDR3 is TGTGCCAGCAGCAAGCGGGAGATCTCCTACAATGAGCAGTTCTTC.

The chain carries TRBV29-1 and TRBJ2-3; possible D gene TRBD1, 5 bases. Trimming shortened V by 4 bases and J by 7 bases, and 27 bases separated the two germline ends. The CDR3 has 17 amino acids. CDR1 and CDR2 (germline): SQVTM, ANQGSEA. This CDR3 reads CSVVVIVGRVDAHTQYF. For the CDR3, the DNA is TGCAGCGTTGTAGTCATTGTTGGCAGGGTCGATGCTCATACGCAGTATTTT.

This chain joins TRBV19 and TRBJ2-1, with D possibly being TRBD1 (9 bases). V gave up 5 bases and J gave up 7 bases, with 21 bases separating them. This CDR3 contains 16 residues. Germline V CDR1 and CDR2: LNHDA, SQIVND (reference sequence). The CDR3 DNA sequence: TGTGCCAGTAGTCCCCGGGGGGGGACAGGGCAAAATGAGCAGTTCTTC. Translating it yields CASSPRGGTGQNEQFF. Full variable domain (remainder filled in from reference TRBV19 and TRBJ2-1): DGGITQSPKYLFRKEGQNVTLSCEQNLNHDAMYWYRQDPGQGLRLIYYSQIVNDFQKGDIAEGYSVSREKKESFPLTVTSAQKNPTAFYLCASSPRGGTGQNEQFFGPGTRLTVL.

The V and J genes are TRBV5-1 and TRBJ2-5, with a tentative D call TRBD1 (6 bases). Per the germline V gene, CDR1 is SGHRS and CDR2 is YFSETQ. Trimming removed 4 bases from V and 2 bases from J, with 12 bases in between. There are 14 residues in the CDR3. CDR3 protein: CASSGWTAQETQYF. The CDR3 DNA reads as TGCGCCAGCAGCGGCTGGACAGCACAAGAGACCCAGTACTTC.

This clone was seen a handful of times. The gene calls are TRBV6-5 and TRBJ2-3; no firm D call. CDR1 and CDR2 from the germline V gene are MNHEY and SVGAGI. V lost 8 bases and J 0 bases, leaving 12 bases between the germline ends. This CDR3 spans 14 amino acids. CDR3 nucleotides: TGTGCCAGCTCCGTCAGGTCTAGCACAGATACGCAGTATTTT. This gives the protein CASSVRSSTDTQYF.

The chain employs TRBV19 and TRBJ2-1; 11 bases line up with TRBD2. Germline V gives CDR1 LNHDA, CDR2 SQIVND (reference sequence). V lost 9 bases to trimming and J lost 4 bases; unmatched junction nucleotides: 8. The CDR3 length is 15 residues. For the CDR3, the DNA is TGTGCCAGCGGTTTTGGGACTAGCGGTTACAATGAGCAGTTCTTC. It yields the protein CASGFGTSGYNEQFF.

V usage is TRBV6-1 and J usage is TRBJ1-1, with no clear D. The V gene lost 3 bases and the J gene lost 5 bases, with 13 bases spanning the gap. The CDR3 loop spans 14 amino acids. Germline lookup yields CDR1 MNHNS and CDR2 SASEGT. The CDR3 loop reads CASSEGRLSTEAFF. In nucleotides, the CDR3 is TGTGCCAGCAGTGAGGGCCGATTATCTACTGAAGCTTTCTTT.

This clone was detected a few times. V gene TRBV15 combines with J gene TRBJ2-3, with 13 bases lining up with TRBD2. The V gene's germline CDR1 is LNHNV and CDR2 YYDKDF (reference sequence). The V segment lost 2 bases and the J segment 5 bases; nucleotides outside the gene matches: 10. This CDR3 region has 18 residues. CDR3 loop: CATSRPSGLAGAGDTQYF. The CDR3 DNA reads TGTGCCACCAGCAGACCTTCTGGACTAGCGGGAGCGGGAGATACGCAGTATTTT.